The rows below give T cell receptor beta chains drawn from one sample of a study of response to subunit inactivated influenza vaccine. MiXCR, run by TCRdb on the RT-PCR reads, gives a single entry per CDR3 protein. The sample consists of about 540,000 distinct CDR3 sequences, 20% to 25% of them appearing once. These same data were also listed under a study on T cells expressing NK-cell markers.

The sample consisted of CD4+ T cells sorted from PBMCs, taken 11 to 12 days after vaccination. The origin of the receptors is a man aged 50-59 years who received an inactivated influenza vaccine. Each CDR3 is given with its conserved first and last residue. A D gene is named only where the DNA matches it firmly. Clone size is given for some rows only: seen once, a few or many times, or a class if the clone is expanded.

V gene	J gene	D gene	clone size	CDR3 protein	CDR3 DNA
TRBV29-1	TRBJ1-5	-	-	CSVAQGPSNQPQHF	TGCAGCGTTGCTCAGGGGCCGAGCAATCAGCCCCAGCATTTT
TRBV29-1	TRBJ1-1	-	-	CSVSRDSNTEAFF	TGCAGCGTGAGCCGGGACTCGAACACTGAAGCTTTCTTT
TRBV19	TRBJ2-1	-	-	CASMGPLGEQFF	TGTGCCAGTATGGGCCCGCTAGGTGAGCAGTTCTTC
TRBV19	TRBJ2-1	-	-	CASSSAGGYEQFF	TGTGCCAGTAGTAGCGCCGGGGGCTATGAGCAGTTCTTC
TRBV3-1	TRBJ1-1	-	-	CASSQEPGTEAFF	TGTGCCAGCAGCCAAGAGCCGGGGACTGAAGCTTTCTTT
TRBV6-1	TRBJ2-5	-	-	CASSEALGGQIQSETQYF	TGTGCCAGCAGTGAAGCGCTTGGGGGCCAGATCCAGTCAGAGACCCAGTACTTC
TRBV28	TRBJ2-7	-	few	CASRTQQSREQYF	TGTGCCAGCAGAACCCAGCAAAGTCGGGAGCAGTACTTC
TRBV19	TRBJ2-2	-	few	CASSSPGDPMNTGELFF	TGTGCCAGTAGTAGCCCAGGGGACCCCATGAACACCGGGGAGCTGTTTTTT
TRBV6-5	TRBJ2-5	-	once	CASSRLDGTQYF	TGTGCCAGCAGTCGCCTCGACGGGACCCAGTACTTC
TRBV2	TRBJ1-2	-	-	CASSEALASGGYTF	TGTGCCAGCAGTGAAGCGCTGGCATCCGGTGGCTACACCTTC
TRBV7-9	TRBJ1-6	-	few	CASSPTGSWSPLHF	TGTGCCAGCAGCCCAACAGGGAGCTGGTCACCCCTCCACTTT
TRBV6-2/TRBV6-3	TRBJ1-6	-	-	CASSYGRGISPLHF	TGTGCCAGCAGTTATGGCAGAGGGATTTCACCCCTCCACTTT
TRBV5-1	TRBJ2-2	TRBD2	-	CASSLSGGAGTGELFF	TGCGCCAGCAGCTTAAGCGGGGGGGCCGGCACCGGGGAGCTGTTTTTT
TRBV20-1	TRBJ1-6	-	-	CSAGRVDFYSPLHF	TGCAGTGCAGGGCGGGTGGATTTTTACTCACCCCTCCACTTT
TRBV30	TRBJ2-7	TRBD2	-	CAWSLLAGGNSYEQYF	TGTGCCTGGAGTCTCCTAGCGGGAGGTAATTCCTACGAGCAGTACTTC
TRBV28	TRBJ2-7	TRBD2	-	CASKEREYEQYF	TGTGCCAGCAAGGAGCGGGAGTACGAGCAGTACTTC
TRBV5-1	TRBJ2-6	-	few	CASSLELTSGANVLTF	TGCGCCAGCAGCTTGGAACTGACGTCTGGGGCCAACGTCCTGACTTTC
TRBV7-3	TRBJ1-5	-	-	CASSLTGGLECNQPQHF	TGTGCCAGCAGCTTAACGGGGGGGCTAGAATGCAATCAGCCCCAGCATTTT
TRBV29-1	TRBJ2-2	TRBD1	-	CSASLGTGDTGELFF	TGCAGCGCCTCCCTCGGGACAGGGGACACCGGGGAGCTGTTTTTT
TRBV28	TRBJ2-7	-	many	CASSDGTSYEQYF	TGTGCCAGCAGTGACGGGACATCTTACGAGCAGTACTTC
TRBV5-6	TRBJ2-7	-	-	CASSPTGTSLDEQYF	TGTGCCAGCAGCCCCACCGGGACTTCTTTGGACGAGCAGTACTTC
TRBV19	TRBJ2-2	-	-	CASSMRGAHTGELFF	TGTGCTAGTAGTATGAGAGGGGCCCACACCGGGGAGCTGTTTTTT
TRBV15	TRBJ2-1	TRBD2	-	CATSSRTSGSSSSYNEQFF	TGTGCCACCAGCAGCAGGACTAGCGGGAGTTCCTCATCCTACAATGAGCAGTTCTTC
TRBV7-2	TRBJ1-5	-	-	CASRLENQPQHF	TGTGCCAGCAGGTTAGAAAATCAGCCCCAGCATTTT
TRBV20-1	TRBJ2-3	TRBD2	-	CSARDAQRGHADTQYF	TGCAGTGCTAGAGATGCCCAGCGGGGGCACGCAGATACGCAGTATTTT
TRBV24-1	TRBJ2-2	-	-	CATSDPTVNTGELFF	TGTGCCACCAGTGACCCGACAGTGAACACCGGGGAGCTGTTTTTT
TRBV19	TRBJ1-2	-	few	CASSPGVGNNYGYTF	TGTGCCAGTAGCCCGGGAGTGGGCAACAACTATGGCTACACCTTC
TRBV3-1	TRBJ2-1	TRBD2	many	CASSQVSGTYNEQFF	TGTGCCAGCAGCCAAGTTAGCGGGACTTACAATGAGCAGTTCTTC
TRBV5-1	TRBJ1-2	-	many	CASSLAFDYGYTF	TGCGCCAGCAGCTTGGCCTTCGACTATGGCTACACCTTC
TRBV12-3/TRBV12-4	TRBJ1-1	-	-	CASTVKRNTEAFF	TGTGCCAGCACCGTTAAACGGAACACTGAAGCTTTCTTT
TRBV12-3/TRBV12-4	TRBJ2-3	TRBD2	-	CASSLGRGTTDTQYF	TGTGCCAGCAGTTTAGGGCGGGGGACCACAGATACGCAGTATTTT
TRBV30	TRBJ1-5	-	-	CAWSVQGRQPQHF	TGTGCCTGGAGTGTACAAGGGAGGCAGCCCCAGCATTTT
TRBV6-1	TRBJ1-6	TRBD1	-	CAGSLDRSIVPLHF	TGTGCCGGCAGCTTGGACAGGTCCATCGTACCCCTCCACTTT
TRBV9	TRBJ2-3	-	-	CASARGILTDTQYF	TGTGCCAGCGCCCGGGGGATCCTCACAGATACGCAGTATTTT
TRBV25-1	TRBJ2-5	TRBD1	many	CASSEWPGQQTSQETQYF	TGTGCCAGCAGTGAATGGCCGGGACAGCAGACTTCCCAAGAGACCCAGTACTTC
TRBV7-6	TRBJ1-5	-	few	CASSADGGQPQHF	TGTGCCAGCAGCGCAGACGGGGGGCAGCCCCAGCATTTT
TRBV5-5	TRBJ2-7	-	-	CASSLGPAEQYF	TGTGCCAGCAGCTTGGGGCCAGCCGAGCAGTACTTC
TRBV9	TRBJ1-2	-	-	CASSVTTGPKPYGYTF	TGTGCCAGCAGCGTCACTACTGGACCCAAACCCTATGGCTACACCTTC
TRBV2	TRBJ2-2	-	-	CASSEFPNTGELFF	TGTGCCAGCAGTGAGTTTCCGAACACCGGGGAGCTGTTTTTT
TRBV24-1	TRBJ2-2	TRBD1	-	CATSDTATGTIGELFF	TGTGCCACCAGTGATACTGCGACAGGGACCATAGGGGAGCTGTTTTTT
TRBV12-3/TRBV12-4	TRBJ2-3	TRBD2	-	CASSFAGGPVDTQYF	TGTGCCAGCAGTTTTGCGGGGGGGCCGGTTGATACGCAGTATTTT
TRBV6-5	TRBJ2-1	-	few	CASSFTGTANNEQFF	TGTGCCAGCAGTTTCACCGGGACTGCAAACAATGAGCAGTTCTTC
TRBV10-3	TRBJ2-3	-	few	CAISGGALDTQYF	TGTGCCATCAGTGGCGGGGCGTTAGATACGCAGTATTTT
TRBV12-3/TRBV12-4	TRBJ1-2	-	few	CASSLWGDGGYTF	TGTGCCAGCAGTTTATGGGGAGATGGCGGCTACACCTTC
TRBV12-3/TRBV12-4	TRBJ1-2	-	many	CASSAGTRGYTF	TGTGCCAGCAGTGCCGGGACGCGAGGCTACACCTTC
TRBV6-1	TRBJ2-1	TRBD2	-	CASKMLAGGRDEQFF	TGTGCCAGCAAGATGCTAGCGGGTGGTCGGGATGAGCAGTTCTTC
TRBV24-1	TRBJ2-3	-	many	CATSDSQRRQQYF	TGTGCCACCAGTGATTCCCAGAGGCGACAGCAGTATTTT
TRBV4-3	TRBJ2-3	-	few	CASSVESGTDTQYF	TGCGCCAGCAGCGTAGAGTCGGGCACAGATACGCAGTATTTT
TRBV7-9	TRBJ1-2	TRBD1	-	CASSLAGQGLAGYTF	TGTGCCAGCAGCTTAGCCGGACAGGGCCTCGCTGGCTACACCTTC
TRBV5-6	TRBJ2-1	-	few	CASLPSNGDEQFF	TGTGCCAGCTTACCGTCCAACGGGGATGAGCAGTTCTTC
TRBV7-2	TRBJ2-7	-	-	CASSLGRDSLLQYF	TGTGCCAGCAGCTTAGGGCGGGACTCTCTCCTGCAGTACTTC
TRBV12-5	TRBJ2-1	TRBD2	-	CASGWSLAGVSYNEQFF	TGTGCTAGTGGTTGGTCTCTAGCGGGGGTCTCCTACAATGAGCAGTTCTTC
TRBV4-3	TRBJ1-2	-	-	CASSQDFREDYGYTF	TGCGCCAGCAGCCAAGATTTCAGGGAAGACTATGGCTACACCTTC
TRBV2	TRBJ2-1	TRBD1	few	CASSERLGQYNEQFF	TGTGCCAGCAGTGAACGATTGGGACAGTACAATGAGCAGTTCTTC
TRBV15	TRBJ2-3	TRBD2	-	CVTSRSLAGVTDTQYF	TGTGTCACCAGCAGATCTCTAGCGGGGGTCACAGATACGCAGTATTTT
TRBV28	TRBJ2-1	-	-	CASSPRNKGEQFF	TGTGCCAGCAGTCCGCGTAATAAGGGGGAGCAGTTCTTC
TRBV2	TRBJ2-7	-	-	CASRLSGLYF	TGTGCCAGCAGACTGTCCGGGCTGTACTTC
TRBV3-1	TRBJ2-7	-	few	CASSQGGGSYEQYF	TGTGCCAGCAGCCAAGGGGGTGGAAGCTACGAGCAGTACTTC
TRBV5-1	TRBJ2-1	-	few	CASSFGRYNEQFF	TGCGCCAGCAGCTTTGGGAGGTATAATGAGCAGTTCTTC